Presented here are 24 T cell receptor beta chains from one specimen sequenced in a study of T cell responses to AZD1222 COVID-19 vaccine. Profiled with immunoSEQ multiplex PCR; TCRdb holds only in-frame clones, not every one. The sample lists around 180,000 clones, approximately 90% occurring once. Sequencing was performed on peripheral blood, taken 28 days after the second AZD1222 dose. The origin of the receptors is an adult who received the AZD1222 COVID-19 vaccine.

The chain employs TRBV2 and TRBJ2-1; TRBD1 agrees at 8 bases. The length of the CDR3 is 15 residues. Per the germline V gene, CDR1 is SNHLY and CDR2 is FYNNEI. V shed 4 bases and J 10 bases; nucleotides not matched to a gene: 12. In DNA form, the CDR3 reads TGTGCCAGCAGTGTAGGCGGGACAGGCCTCACCGAGCAGTTCTTC. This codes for CASSVGGTGLTEQFF.

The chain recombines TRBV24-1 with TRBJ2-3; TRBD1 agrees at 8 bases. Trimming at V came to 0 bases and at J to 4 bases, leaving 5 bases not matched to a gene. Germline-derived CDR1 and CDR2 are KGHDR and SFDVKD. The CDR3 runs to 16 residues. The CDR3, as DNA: TGTGCCACCAGTGATTTGCAGGGGGCTAGGGCAGATACGCAGTATTTT. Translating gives CATSDLQGARADTQYF.

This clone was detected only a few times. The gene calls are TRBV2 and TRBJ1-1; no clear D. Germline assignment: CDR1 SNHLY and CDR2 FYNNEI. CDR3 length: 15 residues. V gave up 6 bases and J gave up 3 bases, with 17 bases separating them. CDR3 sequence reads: CASRSDGGSDTEAFF. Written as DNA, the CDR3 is TGTGCCAGCAGATCCGACGGAGGGTCGGACACTGAAGCTTTCTTT.

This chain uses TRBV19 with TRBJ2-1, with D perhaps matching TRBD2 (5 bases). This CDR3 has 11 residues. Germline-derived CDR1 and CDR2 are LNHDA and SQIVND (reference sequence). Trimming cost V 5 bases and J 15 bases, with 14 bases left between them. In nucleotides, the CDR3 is TGTGCCAGTAGTTTGTGGGGAGTTTGGTTCTTC. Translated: CASSLWGVWFF.

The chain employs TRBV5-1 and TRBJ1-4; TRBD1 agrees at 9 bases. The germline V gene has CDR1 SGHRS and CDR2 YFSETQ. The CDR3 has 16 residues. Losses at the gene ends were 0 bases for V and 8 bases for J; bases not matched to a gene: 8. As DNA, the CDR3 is TGCGCCAGCAGCTTGGGGACGGGACAGGGCCAAGAAAAACTGTTTTTT. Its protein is CASSLGTGQGQEKLFF. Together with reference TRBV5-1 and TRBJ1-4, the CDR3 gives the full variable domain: KAGVTQTPRYLIKTRGQQVTLSCSPISGHRSVSWYQQTPGQGLQFLFEYFSETQRNKGNFPGRFSGRQFSNSRSEMNVSTLELGDSALYLCASSLGTGQGQEKLFFGSGTQLSVL.

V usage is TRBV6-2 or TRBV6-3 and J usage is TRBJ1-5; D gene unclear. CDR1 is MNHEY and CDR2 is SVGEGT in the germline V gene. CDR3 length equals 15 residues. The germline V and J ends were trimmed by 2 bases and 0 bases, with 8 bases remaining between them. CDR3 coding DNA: TGTGCCAGCAGTTACGGCGAGGTTAGCAATCAGCCCCAGCATTTT. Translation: CASSYGEVSNQPQHF.

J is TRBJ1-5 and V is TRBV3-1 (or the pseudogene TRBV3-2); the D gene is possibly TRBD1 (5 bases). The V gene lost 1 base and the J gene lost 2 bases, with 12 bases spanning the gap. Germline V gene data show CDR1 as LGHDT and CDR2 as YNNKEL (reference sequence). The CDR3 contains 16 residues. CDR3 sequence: CASSQAGTSGNQPQHF. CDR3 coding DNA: TGTGCCAGCAGCCAAGCCGGGACCTCGGGCAATCAGCCCCAGCATTTT.

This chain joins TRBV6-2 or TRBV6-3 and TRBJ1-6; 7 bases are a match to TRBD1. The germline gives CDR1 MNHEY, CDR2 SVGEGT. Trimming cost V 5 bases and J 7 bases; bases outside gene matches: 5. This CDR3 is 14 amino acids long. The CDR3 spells CASSRTGENSPLHF. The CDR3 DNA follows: TGTGCCAGCAGTCGGACAGGTGAAAATTCACCCCTCCACTTT.

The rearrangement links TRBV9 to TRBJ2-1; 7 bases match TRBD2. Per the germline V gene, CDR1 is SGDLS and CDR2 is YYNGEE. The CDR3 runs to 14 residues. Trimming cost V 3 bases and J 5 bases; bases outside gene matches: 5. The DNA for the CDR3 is TGTGCCAGCAGCGGGGGAGGGCCGAACAATGAGCAGTTCTTC. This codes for CASSGGGPNNEQFF.

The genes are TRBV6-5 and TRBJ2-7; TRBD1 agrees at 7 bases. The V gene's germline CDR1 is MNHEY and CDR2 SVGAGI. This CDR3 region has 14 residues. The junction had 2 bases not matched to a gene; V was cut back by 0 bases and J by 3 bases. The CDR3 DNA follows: TGTGCCAGCAGTTACTCGCAGGGGGTCTACGAGCAGTACTTC. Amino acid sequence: CASSYSQGVYEQYF.

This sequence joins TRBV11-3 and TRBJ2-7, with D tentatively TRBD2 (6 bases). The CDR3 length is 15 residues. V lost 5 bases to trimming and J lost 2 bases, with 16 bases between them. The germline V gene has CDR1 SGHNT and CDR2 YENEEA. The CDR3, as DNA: TGTGCCAGCAGCCTTAGGAGCGGGCCTCCCTACGAGCAGTACTTC. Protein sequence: CASSLRSGPPYEQYF.

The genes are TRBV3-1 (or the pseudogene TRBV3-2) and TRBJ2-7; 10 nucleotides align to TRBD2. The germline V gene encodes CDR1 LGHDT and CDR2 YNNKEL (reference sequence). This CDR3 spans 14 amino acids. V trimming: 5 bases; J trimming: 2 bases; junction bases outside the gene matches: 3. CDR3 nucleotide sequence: TGTGCCAGCAGCGAAACTAGCGGGGCCTACGAGCAGTACTTC. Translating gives CASSETSGAYEQYF.

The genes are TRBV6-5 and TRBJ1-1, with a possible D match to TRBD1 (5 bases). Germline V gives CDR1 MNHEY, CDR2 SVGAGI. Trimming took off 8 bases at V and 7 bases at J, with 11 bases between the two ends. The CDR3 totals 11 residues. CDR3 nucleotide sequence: TGTGCCAGCGGCCGGGGCGGTGAAGCTTTCTTT. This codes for CASGRGGEAFF.

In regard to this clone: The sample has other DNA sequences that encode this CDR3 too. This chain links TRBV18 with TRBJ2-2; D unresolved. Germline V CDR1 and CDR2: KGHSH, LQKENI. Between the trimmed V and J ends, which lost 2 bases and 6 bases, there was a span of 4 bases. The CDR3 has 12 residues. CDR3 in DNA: TGTGCCAGCTCACCAGGGCCCGGGGAGCTGTTTTTT. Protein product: CASSPGPGELFF.

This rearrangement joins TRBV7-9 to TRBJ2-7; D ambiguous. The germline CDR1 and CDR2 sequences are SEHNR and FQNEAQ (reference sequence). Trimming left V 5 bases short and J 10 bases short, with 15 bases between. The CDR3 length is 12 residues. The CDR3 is CASSPLGSPQYF. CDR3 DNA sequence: TGTGCCAGCAGCCCATTGGGTTCACCACAGTACTTC.

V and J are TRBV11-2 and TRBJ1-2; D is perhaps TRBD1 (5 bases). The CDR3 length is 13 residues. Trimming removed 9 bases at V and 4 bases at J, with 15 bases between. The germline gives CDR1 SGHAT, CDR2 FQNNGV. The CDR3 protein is CASGGTLGYGYTF. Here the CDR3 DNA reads TGTGCCAGTGGGGGAACTCTGGGCTATGGCTACACCTTC.

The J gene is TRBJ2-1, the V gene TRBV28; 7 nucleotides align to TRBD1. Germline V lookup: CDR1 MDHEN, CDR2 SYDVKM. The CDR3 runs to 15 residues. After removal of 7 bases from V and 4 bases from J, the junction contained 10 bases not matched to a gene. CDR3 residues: CASTIWGTVYNEQFF. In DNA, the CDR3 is TGTGCCAGCACCATATGGGGGACAGTATACAATGAGCAGTTCTTC. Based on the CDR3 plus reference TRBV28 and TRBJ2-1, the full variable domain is DVKVTQSSRYLVKRTGEKVFLECVQDMDHENMFWYRQDPGLGLRLIYFSYDVKMKEKGDIPEGYSVSREKKERFSLILESASTNQTSMYLCASTIWGTVYNEQFFGPGTRLTVL.

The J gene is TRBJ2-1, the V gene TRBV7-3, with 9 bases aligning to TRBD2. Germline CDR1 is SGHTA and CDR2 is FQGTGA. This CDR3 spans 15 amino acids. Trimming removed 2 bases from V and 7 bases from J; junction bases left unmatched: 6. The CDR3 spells CASSLRSGSFNEQFF. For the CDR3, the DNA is TGTGCCAGCAGCTTACGTAGCGGGAGTTTTAATGAGCAGTTCTTC.

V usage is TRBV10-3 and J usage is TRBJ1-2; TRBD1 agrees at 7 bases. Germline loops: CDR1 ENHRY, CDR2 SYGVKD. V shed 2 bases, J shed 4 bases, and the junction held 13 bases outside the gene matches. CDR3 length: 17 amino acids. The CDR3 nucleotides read TGTGCCATCAGTGAGAGGGACAGCGGGCCAACACTCTATGGCTACACCTTC. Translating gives CAISERDSGPTLYGYTF.

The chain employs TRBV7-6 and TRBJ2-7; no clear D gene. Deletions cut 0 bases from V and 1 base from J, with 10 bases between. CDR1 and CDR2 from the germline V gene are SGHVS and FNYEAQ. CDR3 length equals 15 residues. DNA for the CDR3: TGTGCCAGCAGCTTAGCGGTCGGACCTTCCTACGAGCAGTACTTC. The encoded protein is CASSLAVGPSYEQYF.

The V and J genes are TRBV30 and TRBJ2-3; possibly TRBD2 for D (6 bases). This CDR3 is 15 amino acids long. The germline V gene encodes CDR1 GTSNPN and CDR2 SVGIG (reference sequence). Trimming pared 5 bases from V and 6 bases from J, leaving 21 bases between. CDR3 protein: CAWYKERAGPDTQYF. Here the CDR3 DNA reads TGTGCCTGGTATAAAGAGCGGGCTGGTCCCGATACGCAGTATTTT.

CDR3: CASSPYGAGDQETQYF. In DNA, the CDR3 is TGTGCCAGTAGTCCCTACGGGGCGGGAGACCAAGAGACCCAGTACTTC. The chain links TRBV19 to TRBJ2-5; 7 bases agree with TRBD2. This CDR3 contains 16 residues. Trimming cost V 5 bases and J 0 bases; bases outside gene matches: 9. Germline V gene lookup returns CDR1 LNHDA and CDR2 SQIVND (reference sequence).

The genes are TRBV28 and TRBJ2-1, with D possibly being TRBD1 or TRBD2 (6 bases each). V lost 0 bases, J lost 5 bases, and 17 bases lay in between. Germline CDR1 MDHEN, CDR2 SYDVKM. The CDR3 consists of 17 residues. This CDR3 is CASSLWGGQMGNNEQFF. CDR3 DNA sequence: TGTGCCAGCAGTTTATGGGGGGGCCAGATGGGAAACAATGAGCAGTTCTTC.

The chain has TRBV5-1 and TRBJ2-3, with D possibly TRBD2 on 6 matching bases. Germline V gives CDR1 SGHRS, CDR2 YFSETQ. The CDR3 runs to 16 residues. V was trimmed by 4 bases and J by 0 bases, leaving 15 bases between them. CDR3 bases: TGCGCCAGCAGCGCTTATAGCGGCTATAGCACAGATACGCAGTATTTT. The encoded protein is CASSAYSGYSTDTQYF.